Listed below are T cell receptor beta chains from one sample, sequenced in a study of CD8 T cells in Susac syndrome. MiXCR was run by TCRdb on the immunoSEQ multiplex PCR reads, yielding one entry per CDR3 protein. Of hundreds of thousands of distinct CDR3 sequences listed, 90% to 95% are singletons. The specimen was CD8+ T cells from PBMCs. These receptors were obtained from a human donor with multiple sclerosis. CDR3s include the opening cysteine and the closing phenylalanine or tryptophan.

V gene,J gene,CDR3 protein
TRBV12-3/TRBV12-4,TRBJ1-1,CASTLDREAFF
TRBV27,TRBJ2-7,CASRRQPGQGTYEQYF
TRBV4-2,TRBJ2-2,CASSQRQGANGELFF
TRBV7-9,TRBJ1-3,CASSLTTGQNGNTIYF
TRBV29-1,TRBJ2-7,CSVELLPYEQYF
TRBV5-4,TRBJ2-5,CASSPVSQETQYF
TRBV6-5,TRBJ1-2,CASSYREGTGALYGYTF
TRBV5-4,TRBJ2-7,CASSLDRGGYEQYF
TRBV12-3/TRBV12-4,TRBJ2-4,CASSLGGRHIQYF
TRBV19,TRBJ2-7,CASSIGRGDGYEQYF
TRBV7-8,TRBJ2-4,CASSFLAGVGVGKNIQYF
TRBV10-2,TRBJ2-7,CASSESSSYEQYF
TRBV19,TRBJ1-1,CASSIAGLNTEAFF
TRBV5-8,TRBJ2-3,CASSRPRRAGVDTQYF
TRBV20-1,TRBJ1-6,CSARDLQTGLGEPNSPLHF
TRBV25-1,TRBJ1-5,CASSEGFYQPQHF
TRBV4-2,TRBJ2-1,CASSPYFSGRSYNEQFF
TRBV29-1,TRBJ2-5,CSVEDQTGGEETQYF
TRBV9,TRBJ1-2,CASSVGQGATYGYTF
TRBV7-6,TRBJ1-1,CASSFGQLTEAFF
TRBV29-1,TRBJ1-1,CSATHGGVNTEAFF
TRBV30,TRBJ2-1,CAWSPGGYNEQFF
TRBV12-3/TRBV12-4,TRBJ2-2,CASSPPADRHPGELFF
TRBV7-6,TRBJ2-5,CASSPTGWETQYF
TRBV30,TRBJ1-6,CAWRELGARDNSPLHF
TRBV7-9,TRBJ2-3,CASSLWDVNTDTQYF
TRBV12-3/TRBV12-4,TRBJ1-1,CASSYGGTNTEAFF
TRBV5-4,TRBJ2-7,CASSLALGYEQYF
TRBV5-1,TRBJ2-7,CASSFSRGEQYF
TRBV4-3,TRBJ2-3,CASSHEYTSGSTDTQYF
TRBV18,TRBJ2-3,CASSPGVGLGDTQYF
TRBV20-1,TRBJ2-7,CSARGSARLYEQYF
TRBV13,TRBJ2-4,CASSRTSWENIQYF
TRBV29-1,TRBJ1-4,CSVADRYNEKLFF